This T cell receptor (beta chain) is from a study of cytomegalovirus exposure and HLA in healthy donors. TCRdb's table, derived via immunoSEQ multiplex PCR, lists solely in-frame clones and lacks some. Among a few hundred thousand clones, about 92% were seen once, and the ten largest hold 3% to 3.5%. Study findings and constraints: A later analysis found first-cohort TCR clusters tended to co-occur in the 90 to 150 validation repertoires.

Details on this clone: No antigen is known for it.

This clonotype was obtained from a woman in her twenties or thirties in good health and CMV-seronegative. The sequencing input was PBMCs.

The CDR3 loop is CASSLTGVYGYTF. The CDR3 nucleotides read TGTGCCAGCAGCTTGACAGGGGTCTATGGCTACACCTTC. The chain recombines TRBV5-4 with TRBJ1-2; TRBD1 matches 7 bases. V lost 1 base and J lost 4; bases outside the gene matches: 1. The germline V gene has CDR1 SGHNT and CDR2 YYREEE (reference sequence). This CDR3 has 13 amino acids.